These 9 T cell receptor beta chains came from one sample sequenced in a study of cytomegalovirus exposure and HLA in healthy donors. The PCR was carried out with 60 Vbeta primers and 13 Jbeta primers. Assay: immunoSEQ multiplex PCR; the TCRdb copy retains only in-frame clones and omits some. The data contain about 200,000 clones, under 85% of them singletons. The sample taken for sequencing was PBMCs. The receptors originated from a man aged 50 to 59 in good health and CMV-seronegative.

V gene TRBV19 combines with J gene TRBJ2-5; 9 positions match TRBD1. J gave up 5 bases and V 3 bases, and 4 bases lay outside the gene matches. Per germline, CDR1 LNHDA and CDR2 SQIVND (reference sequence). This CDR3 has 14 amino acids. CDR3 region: CASSMGQGRETQYF. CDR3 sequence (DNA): TGTGCCAGTAGTATGGGACAGGGAAGGGAGACCCAGTACTTC.

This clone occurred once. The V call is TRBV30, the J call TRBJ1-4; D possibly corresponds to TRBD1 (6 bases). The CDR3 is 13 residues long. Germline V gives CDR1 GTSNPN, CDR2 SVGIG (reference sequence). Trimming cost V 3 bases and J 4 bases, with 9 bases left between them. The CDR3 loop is CAWRGGRNEKLFF. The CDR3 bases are TGTGCCTGGAGGGGGGGGCGTAATGAAAAACTGTTTTTT.

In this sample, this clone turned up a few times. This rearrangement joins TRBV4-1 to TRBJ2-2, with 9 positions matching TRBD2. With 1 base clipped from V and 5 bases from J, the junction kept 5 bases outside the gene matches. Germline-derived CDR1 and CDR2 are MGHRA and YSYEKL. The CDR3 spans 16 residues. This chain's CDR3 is CASSQGREGGTGELFF. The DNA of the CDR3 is TGCGCCAGCAGCCAAGGGCGGGAGGGAGGAACCGGGGAGCTGTTTTTT.

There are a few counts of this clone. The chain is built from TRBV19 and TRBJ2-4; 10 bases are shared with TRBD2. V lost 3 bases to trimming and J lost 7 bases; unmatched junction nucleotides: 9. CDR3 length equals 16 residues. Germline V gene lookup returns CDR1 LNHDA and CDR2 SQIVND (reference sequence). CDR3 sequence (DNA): TGTGCCAGTAGTATCGGAGCGGGAGGGAGGAGCAACATTCAGTACTTC. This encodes CASSIGAGGRSNIQYF.

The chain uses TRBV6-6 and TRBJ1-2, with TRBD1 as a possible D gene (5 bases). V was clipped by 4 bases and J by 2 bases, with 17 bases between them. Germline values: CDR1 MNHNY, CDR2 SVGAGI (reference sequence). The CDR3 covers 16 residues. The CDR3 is CASSSQGGSSNYGYTF. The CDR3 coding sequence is TGTGCCAGCAGTTCCCAGGGCGGGAGCTCCAACTATGGCTACACCTTC.

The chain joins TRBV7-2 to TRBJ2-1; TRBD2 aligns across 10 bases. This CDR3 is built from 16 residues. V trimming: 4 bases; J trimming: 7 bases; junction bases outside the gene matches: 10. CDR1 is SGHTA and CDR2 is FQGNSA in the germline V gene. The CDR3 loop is CASSYQAGGPRNEQFF. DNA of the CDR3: TGTGCCAGCAGCTACCAAGCGGGAGGGCCGAGGAATGAGCAGTTCTTC.

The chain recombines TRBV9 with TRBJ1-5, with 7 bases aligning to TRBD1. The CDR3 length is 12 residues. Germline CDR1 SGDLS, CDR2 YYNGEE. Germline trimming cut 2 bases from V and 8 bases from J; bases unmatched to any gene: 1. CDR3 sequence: CASSVDREPQHF. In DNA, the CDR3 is TGTGCCAGCAGCGTCGACAGGGAGCCCCAGCATTTT.

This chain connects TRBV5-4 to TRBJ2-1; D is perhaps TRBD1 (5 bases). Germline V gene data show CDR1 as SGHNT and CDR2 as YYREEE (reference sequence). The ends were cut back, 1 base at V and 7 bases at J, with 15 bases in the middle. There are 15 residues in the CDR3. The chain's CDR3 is CASSLPHAGKNEQFF. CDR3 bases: TGTGCCAGCAGCTTGCCCCATGCAGGGAAGAATGAGCAGTTCTTC.

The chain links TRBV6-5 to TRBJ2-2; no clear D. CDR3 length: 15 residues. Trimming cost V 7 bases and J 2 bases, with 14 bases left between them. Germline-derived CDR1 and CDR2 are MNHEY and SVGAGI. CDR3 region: CASTLSGSNTGELFF. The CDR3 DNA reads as TGTGCCAGCACCCTGTCGGGTTCCAACACCGGGGAGCTGTTTTTT.